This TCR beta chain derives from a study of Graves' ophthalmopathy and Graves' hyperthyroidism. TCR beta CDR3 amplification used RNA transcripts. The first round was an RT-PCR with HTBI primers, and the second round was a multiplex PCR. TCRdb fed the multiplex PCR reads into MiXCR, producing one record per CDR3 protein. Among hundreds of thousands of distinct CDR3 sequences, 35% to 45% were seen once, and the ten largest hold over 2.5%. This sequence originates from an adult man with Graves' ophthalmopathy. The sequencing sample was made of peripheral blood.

CDR3 DNA sequence: TGTGCCAGCAGCTTAACTCCGGGCGTAGGACTGTTTTTT. Translated: CASSLTPGVGLFF. J is TRBJ1-4 and V is TRBV7-9; D is undetermined. Between the trimmed V and J ends, which lost 2 bases and 13 bases, there was a span of 14 bases. This CDR3 has 13 residues. Germline V gene data show CDR1 as SEHNR and CDR2 as FQNEAQ (reference sequence). The complete variable domain, with remaining parts taken from reference TRBV7-9 and TRBJ1-4, reads DTGVSQNPRHKITKRGQNVTFRCDPISEHNRLYWYRQTLGQGPEFLTYFQNEAQLEKSRLLSDRFSAERPKGSFSTLEIQRTEQGDSAMYLCASSLTPGVGLFFGSGTQLSVL.